This TCR beta chain is from a study of blood T cells in healthy people across ages. Study-wide findings and caveats: Versus aged donors, long-lived donors had higher diversity and more naive CD4+ cells.

As to this clonotype: The antigen remains unidentified.

Together with a sample-barcoded 5' primer, a J-beta primer mix was included in a second PCR lasting roughly 6 to 12 cycles. TCRdb used MiXCR to reprocess the 5' RACE reads, holding one entry per CDR3 protein. The table shows around 900,000 distinct CDR3 sequences, with roughly 51% occurring only once. CDR3 length: 16 amino acids. From germline, CDR1 is LGHNA and CDR2 YSLEER. V was trimmed by 1 base and J by 1 base, leaving 11 bases between them. The source of this sequence is a woman between 55 and 75 years old in good health. Sequenced material: blood. The V call is TRBV4-3, the J call TRBJ2-1, with D maybe TRBD1 (5 bases). The CDR3 region is CASSQARQGSYNEQFF. Here the CDR3 DNA reads TGCGCCAGCAGCCAAGCCCGGCAGGGATCCTACAATGAGCAGTTCTTC.